This paragraph covers one T cell receptor (beta chain) sequence. The antigen is unknown. This sample was taken from a study of shared clonotypes between healthy human individuals. Study-wide findings and caveats: Some clonotypes were shared by all four sorted-subset donors, while others were not shared. The non-shared ones had lower generation probabilities than the shared ones.

Selected positively for CCR7 and CD45RO-negative, naive CD8 cells excluded terminally differentiated effector memory CD45RA+ cells. The CDR3 has 12 amino acids. The V gene's germline CDR1 is SGHDT and CDR2 YYEEEE. With 0 bases removed from V and 8 bases from J, the gap between germline ends came to 8 bases. The data were produced by immunoSEQ multiplex PCR, yet TCRdb's version contains in-frame clones alone and is incomplete. The sample includes hundreds of thousands of clones, roughly 96% seen only once; the top ten take about 0.12%. The sample consisted of naive CD8+ T cells sorted from blood. The chain employs TRBV5-6 and TRBJ1-2; D is uncertain. The TCR comes from a woman younger than 45 in good health. The CDR3 reads CASSLVPDGYTF. The DNA of the CDR3 is TGTGCCAGCAGCTTGGTCCCAGACGGCTACACCTTC. The full variable domain, rest sourced from reference TRBV5-6 and TRBJ1-2, is DAGVTQSPTHLIKTRGQQVTLRCSPKSGHDTVSWYQQALGQGPQFIFQYYEEEERQRGNFPDRFSGHQFPNYSSELNVNALLLGDSALYLCASSLVPDGYTFGSGTRLTVV.